This TCR beta chain is from a study of CD8 T cells in Susac syndrome (dated by TCRdb to between 2018 and 2021). Turning to the overall study: Repertoire sequencing was used to test whether CD8+ T cell activation and differentiation in Susac syndrome was antigen driven. The clonality of the CD8+ T cell repertoire was compared across around twelve healthy donors, some 14 Susac syndrome patients and about 16 multiple sclerosis patients. Overall results and qualifications from the work: The study acknowledged that relatively few individuals were included in the TCR sequencing and HLA analysis.

Peripheral blood CD8+ and CD4+ T cells from healthy donors, Susac syndrome patients and multiple sclerosis patients were profiled by high-throughput TCR beta sequencing. The healthy donors served as controls matched for age and sex. Bulk CD8+ and CD4+ T cells were purified by magnetic negative isolation, while CD8+ TEMRA cells were enriched using FACS. Blood was collected in EDTA tubes and processed within 24 hours, with PBMCs isolated through density gradient centrifugation. PBMCs destined for TCR sequencing were cryopreserved in liquid nitrogen and later thawed in a 37 °C water bath. A purity of at least 90% was achieved for sorted or isolated CD4+, CD8+ and CD8+ TEMRA cells. Comment on this clonotype: Its antigen specificity is not known. There are no base qualities to consult, and no much larger clone falls within one base.

RNA was extracted using the RNeasy kit, and about 0.45 to 1 ug of the RNA was reverse transcribed with random hexamers. TCR beta CDR3 regions were amplified with the immunoSEQ multiplex PCR assay covering 54 Vbeta and 13 Jbeta segments. To correct PCR amplification bias, a synthetic template baseline was used for both primer optimization and computational correction. In the source study's methods: Reads were assigned to V, D and J genes according to IMGT and analyzed in immunoSEQ Analyzer, with only productive sequences retained. Clonality was computed as one minus Shannon entropy normalized by log2 of the number of productive unique sequences. For each patient and control, public and private clones were evaluated within the 100 most prevalent clones. A clone was defined as Susac-specific if it was absent from the healthy and MS cohorts, from roughly 980 published viral clones and from other ImmuneACCESS disease sequences. TCRdb cleaned the public reads at Q25 with fastp, built clones with MiXCR and kept in-frame beta chains. Merged by CDR3 protein, the rows form single entries marked with the most common genes and DNA. The V and J calls come from TCRdb's annotation, not from the publication. Present in this sample are some 95,000 distinct CDR3 sequences, 90% to 95% of which were seen just once. 0.25% to 0.4% of the sample lies in the top ten.

V ends up 5 bases short and J 1 base short, with an unmatched junction base count of 12. Reading from cysteine to phenylalanine, the CDR3 counts 18 amino acids. Only the CDR3 portion is preserved as DNA: 54 bases, with reading frame beginning at the first base. CDR1 and CDR2 are drawn from the germline V gene (reference sequence): SEHNR, FQNEAQ. The chain uses TRBV7-9 and TRBJ2-3; 10 central bases correspond to TRBD1. The origin of this receptor is a human donor in good health. Sequences were obtained from CD8+ T cells from PBMCs. The nucleotide sequence reads TGTGCCAGCAGCCCGCCCGCGGGACAGGGGATGGGCACAGATACGCAGTATTTT. Its protein reads: CASSPPAGQGMGTDTQYF.